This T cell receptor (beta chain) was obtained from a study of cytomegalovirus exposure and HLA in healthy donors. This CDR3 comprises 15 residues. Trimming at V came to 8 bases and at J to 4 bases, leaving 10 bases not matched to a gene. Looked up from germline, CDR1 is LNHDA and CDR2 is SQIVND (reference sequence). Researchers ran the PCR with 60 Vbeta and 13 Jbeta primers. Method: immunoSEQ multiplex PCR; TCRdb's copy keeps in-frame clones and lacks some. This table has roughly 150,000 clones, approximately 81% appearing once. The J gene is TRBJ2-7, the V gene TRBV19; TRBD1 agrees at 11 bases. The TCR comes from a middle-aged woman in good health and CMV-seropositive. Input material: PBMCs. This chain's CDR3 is CASALRTGGGYEQYF. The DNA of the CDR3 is TGTGCCAGTGCCCTGAGGACAGGGGGCGGGTACGAGCAGTACTTC.